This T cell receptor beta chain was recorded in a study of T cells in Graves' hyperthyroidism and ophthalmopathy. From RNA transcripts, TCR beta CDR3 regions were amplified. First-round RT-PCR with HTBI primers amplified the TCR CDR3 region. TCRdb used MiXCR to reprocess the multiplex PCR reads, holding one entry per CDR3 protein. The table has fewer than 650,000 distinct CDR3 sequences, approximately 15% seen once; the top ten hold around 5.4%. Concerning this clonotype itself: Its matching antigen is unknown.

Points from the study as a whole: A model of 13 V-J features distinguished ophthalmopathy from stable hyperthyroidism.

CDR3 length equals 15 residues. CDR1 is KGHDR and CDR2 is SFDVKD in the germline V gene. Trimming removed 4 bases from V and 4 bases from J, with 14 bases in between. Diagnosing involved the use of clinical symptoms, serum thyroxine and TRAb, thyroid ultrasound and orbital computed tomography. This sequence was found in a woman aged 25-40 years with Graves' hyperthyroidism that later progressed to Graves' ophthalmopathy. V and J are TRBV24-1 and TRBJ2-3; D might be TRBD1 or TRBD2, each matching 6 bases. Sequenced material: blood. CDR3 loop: CATSEGGTGADTQYF. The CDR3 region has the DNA TGTGCCACCAGTGAAGGGGGGACGGGGGCAGATACGCAGTATTTT.